This TCR beta chain was captured in a study of response to subunit inactivated influenza vaccine. Broader study findings: Authors suggested each seasonal influenza vaccination recruits few new T cells.

TCRdb fed the RT-PCR reads into MiXCR, producing one record per CDR3 protein. Of hundreds of thousands of distinct CDR3 sequences listed, over 25% are singletons. With regard to this clonotype: Its antigen is as yet unknown.

V lost 1 base to trimming and J lost 5 bases, with 9 bases between them. Looked up from germline, CDR1 is KGHSH and CDR2 is LQKENI. The CDR3 sequence is 14 residues long. The sequence came from a man aged 45-60 years who received an inactivated influenza vaccine. The chain combines TRBV18 with TRBJ2-1, with TRBD1 as a possible D gene (6 bases). The input for sequencing was CD4+ T cells sorted from PBMCs, taken roughly 5 days after vaccination. This chain's CDR3 is CASSPRAGDNEQFF. The CDR3 DNA follows: TGTGCCAGCTCACCACGAGCAGGGGACAATGAGCAGTTCTTC.